Listed below are T cell receptor beta chains from one sample, sequenced in a study of blood T cell repertoires in COVID-19. Sequencing was performed with immunoSEQ multiplex PCR; in TCRdb, only in-frame clones are kept and a portion is missing. The repertoire holds some 270,000 clones, around 86% seen once, with around 1.7% in the top ten. The sequenced sample consisted of PBMCs or T cells enriched from blood (not recorded which). These receptors were collected from a woman aged 40 to 49 who had recovered from COVID-19. Both conserved end residues are part of each CDR3. The order of the fields is D gene, clone size, J gene, V gene, CDR3 DNA, CDR3 protein. The D gene is left open where the match is weak. Clone size is shown for a subset of rows, as once, few, many or a class of expanded clone.

>.|.|TRBJ1-1|TRBV2
TGTGCCAGCTCCCAACAGGGTACGGCGGAAGCTTTCTTT
CASSQQGTAEAFF
>TRBD2|.|TRBJ2-7|TRBV29-1
TGCAGCGTTGTGCGGGAGGGGGACGAGCAGTACTTC
CSVVREGDEQYF
>TRBD2|.|TRBJ2-1|TRBV7-2
TGTGCCAGCAGCGAAAAGGCCCCGTGGACTAGTCTTTACAATGAGCAGTTCTTC
CASSEKAPWTSLYNEQFF
>TRBD1|.|TRBJ2-7|TRBV29-1
TGCAGCGTGGACGGGACAGGGTCTCTCCCCTACGAGCAGTACTTC
CSVDGTGSLPYEQYF
>.|.|TRBJ1-6|TRBV30
TGTGCCTGGACCGACGGGAATTCACCCCTCCACTTT
CAWTDGNSPLHF
>.|.|TRBJ1-2|TRBV29-1
TGCAGCGTTGTCTACAGGGCGAACTATGGCTACACCTTC
CSVVYRANYGYTF
>.|.|TRBJ1-6|TRBV27
TGTGCCAGCAGTTTAGTGGTCAGCCGGTCTAGCTCCTATAATTCACCCCTCCACTTT
CASSLVVSRSSSYNSPLHF
>.|.|TRBJ1-3|TRBV9
TGTGCCAGCAGCGTGGCGGGGGGCTTCTCTGGAAACACCATATATTTT
CASSVAGGFSGNTIYF
>TRBD1|.|TRBJ1-1|TRBV14
TGTGCCAGCAGCCAGGAGACAGGGTTGAACACTGAAGCTTTCTTT
CASSQETGLNTEAFF
>.|few|TRBJ2-5|TRBV5-4
TGTGCCAGCAGCTTTGGGGCCGTGCAAGAGACCCAGTACTTC
CASSFGAVQETQYF
>TRBD1|.|TRBJ2-7|TRBV11-3
TGTGCCAGCAGCTTGGGGACAGGGAGGGGTTCCTACGAGCAGTACTTC
CASSLGTGRGSYEQYF
>.|.|TRBJ1-2|TRBV5-6
TGTGCCAGCAGCTCGGTAGAGCTTCCCAACTATGGCTACACCTTC
CASSSVELPNYGYTF
>TRBD1|.|TRBJ1-2|TRBV6-5
TGTGCCAGCAGTTACGTTCGGACAGGGGGCGCGCGTGGCTACACCTTC
CASSYVRTGGARGYTF
>.|.|TRBJ1-4|TRBV6-5
TGTGCCAGCAGTCGTTCAACTAATGAAAAACTGTTTTTT
CASSRSTNEKLFF
>.|once|TRBJ1-6|TRBV5-4
TGTGCCAGCAGTGAGGACTACGCCAATTCACCCCTCCACTTT
CASSEDYANSPLHF
>TRBD2|once|TRBJ2-5|TRBV5-1
TGCGCCAGCAGCTTGGAACCGGGACTAGGAGGTGAGACCCAGTACTTC
CASSLEPGLGGETQYF
>TRBD1|.|TRBJ2-2|TRBV18
TGTGCCAGCTCTCCGACCGGGACAGTACACACCGGGGAGCTGTTTTTT
CASSPTGTVHTGELFF
>TRBD1|.|TRBJ1-2|TRBV5-1
TGCGCCAGCAGCCCAGGGACAGCAAACTATGGCTACACCTTC
CASSPGTANYGYTF
>.|.|TRBJ1-1|TRBV3-1/TRBV3-2
TGTGCCAGCAGCCAGTCCAAGGGGGTAGGCACTGAAGCTTTCTTT
CASSQSKGVGTEAFF
>.|.|TRBJ2-2|TRBV2
TGTGCCAGCAGTGTCAGGCCCCTGAGCACCGGGGAGCTGTTTTTT
CASSVRPLSTGELFF
>.|.|TRBJ2-3|TRBV7-3
TGTGCCAGCAGGATTAGCGGAATCACAGATACGCAGTATTTT
CASRISGITDTQYF
>TRBD1|once|TRBJ1-4|TRBV30
TGTGCCTGGTGCCCGGGACAGGGTTCGGTGCTGTTTTTT
CAWCPGQGSVLFF
>.|.|TRBJ1-6|TRBV28
TGTGCCAGCTTACGGCCAGGGTTGAATTCACCCCTCCACTTT
CASLRPGLNSPLHF
>.|.|TRBJ2-5|TRBV3-1/TRBV3-2
TGTGCCAGCAGCCTACGGGGAGAGGTAGAGACCCAGTACTTC
CASSLRGEVETQYF
>.|once|TRBJ1-2|TRBV21-1
TGTGCCAGCAGCAAATGTCTAGACAGCCCCAGGCTCTATGGCTACACCTTC
CASSKCLDSPRLYGYTF
>TRBD2|.|TRBJ2-3|TRBV7-3
TGTGCCAGCAGCCCCGGGACTAGCGGAAGCACAGATACGCAGTATTTT
CASSPGTSGSTDTQYF
>.|.|TRBJ1-2|TRBV30
TGTGCCTGGAGTCCGTTCGGGATCAGCTACACCTTC
CAWSPFGISYTF
>TRBD1|.|TRBJ1-1|TRBV28
TGTGCCAGCAGTCGACAGGGGAGGTTGACTGAAGCTTTCTTT
CASSRQGRLTEAFF
>TRBD1|.|TRBJ1-6|TRBV6-5
TGTGCCAGCAGTCCCCGGGACAGATCAAATTCACCCCTCCACTTT
CASSPRDRSNSPLHF
>TRBD1|.|TRBJ2-3|TRBV24-1
TGTGCCACCAGTGAGGGGGACAGGGGGAGTGTAGATACGCAGTATTTT
CATSEGDRGSVDTQYF
>TRBD2|.|TRBJ2-5|TRBV28
TGTGCCAGCAGCCCCCGACTGAACCGGGGGGCCCAGTACTTC
CASSPRLNRGAQYF
>.|.|TRBJ1-4|TRBV18
TGTGCCAGCTCACCCTCAACTAATGAAAAACTGTTTTTT
CASSPSTNEKLFF
>TRBD1|.|TRBJ2-3|TRBV28
TGTGCCAGCACCCCGACAGGGGCGCCAGATACGCAGTATTTT
CASTPTGAPDTQYF